A single sample is the source of the 14 T cell receptor beta chains below, sequenced in a study of PD-1 blockade in classical Hodgkin lymphoma. Each patient relapsed following autologous stem cell transplantation, and prior brentuximab vedotin exposure differed. The protocol was immunoSEQ multiplex PCR, while the TCRdb copy is restricted to in-frame clones and leaves out a portion. The sample records 14,000 or so clones, approximately 83% being singletons. The source material was peripheral blood mononuclear cells (PBMCs), sampled at baseline. These receptors originate from a human donor with classical Hodgkin lymphoma.

The V gene is TRBV7-9, the J gene TRBJ1-5; 7 bases map to TRBD1. CDR1 is SEHNR and CDR2 is FQNEAQ in the germline V gene (reference sequence). CDR3 length: 15 residues. Germline trimming cut 5 bases from V and 7 bases from J; bases unmatched to any gene: 11. The CDR3 is CASSHGQVQKQPQHF. For the CDR3, the DNA is TGTGCCAGCAGCCACGGACAGGTTCAAAAACAGCCCCAGCATTTT.

This chain joins TRBV5-1 and TRBJ2-7; no clear D. The CDR3 covers 12 residues. V lost 3 bases to trimming and J lost 7 bases, with 11 bases between them. Germline-derived CDR1 and CDR2 are SGHRS and YFSETQ. In nucleotides, the CDR3 is TGCGCCAGCAGCTCTTCCGCTCGGGAGCAGTACTTC. Its protein is CASSSSAREQYF.

V is TRBV18 and J is TRBJ1-5; tentatively, D is TRBD1 (6 bases). The CDR3 totals 15 residues. Trimming cost V 4 bases and J 2 bases, with 12 bases left between them. CDR1 and CDR2 (germline): KGHSH, LQKENI. The CDR3 loop reads CASSLQTGGNQPQHF. Here the CDR3 DNA reads TGTGCCAGCTCACTCCAGACAGGAGGCAATCAGCCCCAGCATTTT.

The rearrangement links TRBV5-6 to TRBJ2-1, with D tentatively TRBD1 or TRBD2 (6 bases each). V lost 5 bases and J 8 bases, leaving 17 bases between the germline ends. The CDR3 consists of 14 residues. Germline CDR1 SGHDT, CDR2 YYEEEE. The CDR3 DNA reads TGTGCCAGCAGATCGGGACTCGGGGGCGATGAGCAGTTCTTC. Translated, it gives CASRSGLGGDEQFF.

Only a few counts were recorded for this clone. DNA for the CDR3: TGTGCCAGCAGTTACGCAGGGGTGGGTGAAGCTTTCTTT. It encodes CASSYAGVGEAFF. V usage is TRBV6-5 and J usage is TRBJ1-1; weak D call: TRBD1 (6 bases). CDR3 length equals 13 residues. CDR1 and CDR2 (germline): MNHEY, SVGAGI. The ends were cut back, 2 bases at V and 7 bases at J, with 11 bases in the middle.

This chain uses TRBV7-6 with TRBJ2-5; D is unresolved. Looked up from germline, CDR1 is SGHVS and CDR2 is FNYEAQ. Between the trimmed V and J ends, which lost 0 bases and 0 bases, there was a span of 2 bases. The length of the CDR3 is 13 residues. Here the CDR3 DNA reads TGTGCCAGCAGCTTAGCTTACCAAGAGACCCAGTACTTC. Residues: CASSLAYQETQYF.

J is TRBJ2-2 and V is TRBV19, with TRBD1 matching 7 bases. Germline V gene data show CDR1 as LNHDA and CDR2 as SQIVND (reference sequence). The length of the CDR3 is 15 residues. After removal of 5 bases from V and 8 bases from J, the junction contained 11 bases not matched to a gene. CDR3 protein: CASSPTDRFRGELFF. CDR3 bases: TGTGCCAGTAGTCCAACGGACAGGTTCAGAGGGGAGCTGTTTTTT.

The V call is TRBV7-6, the J call TRBJ2-5; D might be TRBD1 or TRBD2, each matching 5 bases. CDR1 SGHVS and CDR2 FNYEAQ come from the germline V gene. CDR3 size: 16 residues. Trimming removed 4 bases at V and 1 base at J, with 16 bases between. The CDR3 DNA is TGTGCCAGCAGCTGGCTACGAGGGGAGTTCCAAGAGACCCAGTACTTC. It codes for CASSWLRGEFQETQYF.

V is TRBV11-3 and J is TRBJ1-1, with TRBD1 as a possible D gene (5 bases). Trimming took 4 bases from V and 4 from J, leaving 10 bases between them. CDR1 and CDR2 from the germline V gene are SGHNT and YENEEA. The CDR3 runs 13 residues. CDR3 residues: CASSWGLGTEAFF. The CDR3 bases are TGTGCCAGCAGCTGGGGCCTCGGCACTGAAGCTTTCTTT. Full variable domain (missing parts from reference TRBV11-3 and TRBJ1-1): EAGVVQSPRYKIIEKKQPVAFWCNPISGHNTLYWYLQNLGQGPELLIRYENEEAVDDSQLPKDRFSAERLKGVDSTLKIQPAELGDSAVYLCASSWGLGTEAFFGQGTRLTVV.

V gene TRBV10-2 combines with J gene TRBJ1-1, with a weak D call TRBD1 (6 bases). The ends were cut back, 7 bases at V and 5 bases at J, with 14 bases in the middle. This CDR3 is built from 13 residues. Germline V CDR1 and CDR2: WSHSY, SAAADI. The CDR3: CASNPSQGTEAFF. CDR3 bases: TGCGCCAGCAATCCAAGCCAGGGGACTGAAGCTTTCTTT.

This clone was recorded only once. V is TRBV14 and J is TRBJ2-7, with D possibly being TRBD2 (6 bases). CDR3 size: 18 residues. The germline CDR1 and CDR2 sequences are SGHDN and FVKESK. Trimming removed 2 bases from V and 0 bases from J, with 20 bases in between. CDR3 DNA: TGTGCCAGCAGCCAAACCCCGGAGGGAAGGGAAGTCTCCTACGAGCAGTACTTC. It yields the protein CASSQTPEGREVSYEQYF.

The J gene is TRBJ1-2, the V gene TRBV2; a weak D match, TRBD1 (5 bases). CDR3 length: 14 residues. Germline CDR1 and CDR2: SNHLY and FYNNEI. Trimming shortened V by 7 bases and J by 4 bases, and 16 bases separated the two germline ends. The CDR3 is CASTYRGVRYGYTF. CDR3 nucleotide sequence: TGTGCCAGCACTTACCGGGGGGTCCGCTATGGCTACACCTTC. Supplemented by reference TRBV2 and TRBJ1-2, the full variable domain reads EPEVTQTPSHQVTQMGQEVILRCVPISNHLYFYWYRQILGQKVEFLVSFYNNEISEKSEIFDDQFSVERPDGSNFTLKIRSTKLEDSAMYFCASTYRGVRYGYTFGSGTRLTVV.

V and J are TRBV28 and TRBJ2-2, with a tentative D call TRBD2 (5 bases). The CDR3 totals 13 residues. Trimming took off 2 bases at V and 5 bases at J, with 6 bases between the two ends. Germline values: CDR1 MDHEN, CDR2 SYDVKM. DNA of the CDR3: TGTGCCAGCAGTTTACCGGGAACCGGGGAGCTGTTTTTT. It codes for CASSLPGTGELFF.

V is TRBV4-3 and J is TRBJ1-6; D perhaps matches TRBD1 (6 bases). The V gene lost 0 bases and the J gene lost 6 bases, with 18 bases spanning the gap. CDR3 length: 18 amino acids. Looked up from germline, CDR1 is LGHNA and CDR2 is YSLEER. As DNA, the CDR3 is TGCGCCAGCAGCCAAGACATGGGGGGCCCTACTTTTAATTCACCCCTCCACTTT. Translation: CASSQDMGGPTFNSPLHF.